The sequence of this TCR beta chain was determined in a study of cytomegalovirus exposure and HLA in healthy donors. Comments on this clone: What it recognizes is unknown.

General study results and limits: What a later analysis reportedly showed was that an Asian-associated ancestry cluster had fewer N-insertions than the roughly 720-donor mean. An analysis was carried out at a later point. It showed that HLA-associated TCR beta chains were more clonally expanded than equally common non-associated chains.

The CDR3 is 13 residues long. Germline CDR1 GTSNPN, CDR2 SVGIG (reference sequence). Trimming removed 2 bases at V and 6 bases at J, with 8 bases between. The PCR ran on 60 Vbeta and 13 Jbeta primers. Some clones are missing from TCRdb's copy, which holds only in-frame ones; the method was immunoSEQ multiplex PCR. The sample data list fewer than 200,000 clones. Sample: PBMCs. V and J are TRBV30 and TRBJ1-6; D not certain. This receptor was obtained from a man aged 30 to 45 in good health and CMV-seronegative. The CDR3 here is CAWSIPVNSPLHF. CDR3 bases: TGTGCCTGGAGTATCCCGGTTAATTCACCCCTCCACTTT.